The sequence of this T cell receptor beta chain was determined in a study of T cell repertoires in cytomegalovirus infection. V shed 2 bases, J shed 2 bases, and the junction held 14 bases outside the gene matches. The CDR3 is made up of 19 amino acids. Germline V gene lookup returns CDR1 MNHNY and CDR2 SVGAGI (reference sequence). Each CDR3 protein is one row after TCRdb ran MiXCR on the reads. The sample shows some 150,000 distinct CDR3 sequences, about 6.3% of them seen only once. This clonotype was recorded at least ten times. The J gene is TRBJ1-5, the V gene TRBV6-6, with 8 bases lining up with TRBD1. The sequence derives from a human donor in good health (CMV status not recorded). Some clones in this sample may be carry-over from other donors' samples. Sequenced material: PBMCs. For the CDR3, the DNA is TGTGCCAGCAGTTACGGGCCAGGGGGCCAGTATGCGGGCAATCAGCCCCAGCATTTT. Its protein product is CASSYGPGGQYAGNQPQHF.